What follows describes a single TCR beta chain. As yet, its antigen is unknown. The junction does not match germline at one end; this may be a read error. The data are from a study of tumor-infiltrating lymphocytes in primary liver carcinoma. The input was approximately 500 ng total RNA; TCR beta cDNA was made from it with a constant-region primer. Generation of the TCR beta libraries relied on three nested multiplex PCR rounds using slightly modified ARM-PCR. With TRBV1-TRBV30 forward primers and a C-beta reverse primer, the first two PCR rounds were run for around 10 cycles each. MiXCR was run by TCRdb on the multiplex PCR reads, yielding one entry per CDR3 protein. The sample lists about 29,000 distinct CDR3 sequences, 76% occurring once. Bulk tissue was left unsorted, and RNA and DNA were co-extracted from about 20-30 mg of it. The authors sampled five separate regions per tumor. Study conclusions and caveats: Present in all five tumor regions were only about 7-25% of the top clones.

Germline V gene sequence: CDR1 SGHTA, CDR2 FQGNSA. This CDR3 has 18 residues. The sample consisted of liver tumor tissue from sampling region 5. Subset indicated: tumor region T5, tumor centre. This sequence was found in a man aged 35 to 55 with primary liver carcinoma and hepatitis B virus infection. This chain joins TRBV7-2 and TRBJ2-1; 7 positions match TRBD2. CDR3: CASSLAPFPSGRYNERFF. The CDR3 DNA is TGTGCCAGCAGCTTAGCCCCCTTTCCTAGCGGAAGATACAATGAGCGGTTCTTC.